What follows are 3 T cell receptor beta chains derived from one specimen sequenced in a study of CXCR3-negative and CXCR3-positive naive CD8 T cells. The TRB cDNA libraries were prepared by 5' RACE with UMI labels. TCRdb reprocessed the 5' RACE reads, keeping one entry per CDR3 protein, no DNA. Its listing shows about 66,000 distinct CDR3 sequences. Sequenced input: naive CXCR3- CD8+ T cells from blood. Documented subset: CD45RO-CCR7+CD27+CD95- naive CD8+ T cells lacking CXCR3 (TNR3-). These receptors all stem from a human donor in good health. Some clones in this sample may be carry-over from other donors' samples.

This chain's CDR3 is CRVDRGDTEAFF. The chain uses TRBV20-1 and TRBJ1-1; TCRdb selects TRBD1, and the lack of DNA leaves this call unchecked. Germline loops: CDR1 DFQATT, CDR2 SNEGSKA (reference sequence). This CDR3 is 12 amino acids long.

The V and J genes are TRBV4-1 and TRBJ1-2. The germline gives CDR1 MGHRA, CDR2 YSYEKL. This CDR3 has 15 amino acids. CDR3 amino acids: CASSQGPSTNYGYTF.

CDR3 region: CSGDSRNNEQFF. This sequence joins TRBV29-1 and TRBJ2-1. This CDR3 spans 12 amino acids. Germline V gene data show CDR1 as SQVTM and CDR2 as ANQGSEA.